This T cell receptor beta chain is from a study of beta chain features in type 1 diabetes. Study-wide results and caveats: Shorter templates might be favored by PCR, and equally so in patients and in controls.

Since all of the isolated RNA was reverse transcribed, expressed TCRB transcripts were what got sequenced. The method was immunoSEQ multiplex PCR; TCRdb's version includes in-frame clones alone and lacks a portion of them. The table lists 300,000 to 400,000 clones, approximately 11% of them singletons, with roughly 0.016% in the top ten. This clone was counted once. Its antigen is still unknown. The same CDR3 can be traced to other DNA sequences in this sample. Trimming took 5 bases from V and 0 from J; bases not matched to a gene: 4. Germline CDR1 SGHTA, CDR2 FQGNSA. This CDR3 is built from 14 residues.

Sequenced: naive CD4+ T cells from blood. The sequence derives from a young woman in good health. This sequence joins TRBV7-2 and TRBJ2-7; the match to TRBD2 covers 7 bases. The CDR3 region is CASSQGLPSYEQYF. The CDR3 DNA reads as TGTGCCAGCAGCCAGGGACTACCCTCCTACGAGCAGTACTTC. The variable domain in full, with the rest retrieved from reference TRBV7-2 and TRBJ2-7, is GAGVSQSPSNKVTEKGKDVELRCDPISGHTALYWYRQSLGQGLEFLIYFQGNSAPDKSGLPSDRFSAERTGGSVSTLTIQRTQQEDSAVYLCASSQGLPSYEQYFGPGTRLTVT.